The sequence of this TCR beta chain was determined in a study of shared T cell receptors in the human thymus (dated by TCRdb to 2020 to 2023). Regarding the complete study: The study examined how self-reactive, shared T-cell receptor alpha chains are generated in the human thymus.

Library method: the immunoSEQ multiplex PCR assay. Entries here come from immuneACCESS through TCRdb and include only in-frame sequences with V and J called. Some clones fail to appear in such tables; in the studies checked, an unresolved V gene covers under half of the shortfall, and the cause of the remainder is unknown. For this sample there are 700,000 or so clones; roughly 88% appear just once. The ten largest clones capture over 0.008% of the sample. This clone was seen just once. This receptor's antigen is unknown. The record has no base qualities; no much larger clone is one base away. These data also formed part of another study, on human thymus T cells. The second source states: Donors were immunologically healthy infants undergoing open corrective cardiac surgery for congenital heart defects in Finland. The thymus tissue came from surgical resects taken out during corrective cardiac surgery. Both the thymic and the peripheral blood repertoires appeared to show biased V and J gene segment usage. The related research found that thymic TCR repertoires overlapped highly between unrelated individuals. The study characterized TCR alpha and beta repertoires from fewer than 10 infant thymus samples and a few related peripheral blood samples. The cohort included about 6 male and a couple of female infants, with donor ages spanning 7 to 244 days. Thymocytes were freed from the tissue by mechanical means and kept at -70 degrees C as pellets of roughly 9-34 million cells. A QIAsymphony instrument was used to extract genomic DNA from frozen cell pellets. Using the immunoSEQ multiplex PCR assay, the TCRB and TCRAD loci were amplified from a standardized quantity of quality-controlled genomic DNA. Amplicons spanned the V(D)J region at a length sufficient to cover the CDR3 and identify V and J genes. The commercial immunoSEQ service was used to sequence amplicons on an Illumina platform. Primer bias and sequencing errors were corrected as previously described, and TCRAD and TCRB definitions were based on the IMGT database. immunoSEQ Analyzer 3.0 and VDJTools were used for repertoire analysis, which covered basic statistics, V/J segment usage, diversity estimates, rarefaction and pairwise overlap. Chao1, ChaoE, Efron-Thisted, Shannon and inverse Simpson indices were used to estimate diversity, which was also estimated on datasets down-sampled to the smallest sample. For repertoire overlap, CDR3 nucleotide sequence, V gene and J gene had to match strictly, and clustering was done by Jaccard-based multidimensional scaling. On average, thymus samples yielded some 810,000 unique TCRB clonotypes, whereas blood samples yielded 65,000 to 100,000.

Sequenced: thymocytes. This receptor was obtained from a girl under three years old with a congenital heart defect. Donor details come from another sample of the same person, matched by shared clones.

The nucleotide sequence reads as follows: TGTGCTAGTTTTTCCGGGGTCGAAGGGAACACCGGGGAGCTGTTTTTT. This is translated as CASFSGVEGNTGELFF. This chain joins TRBV12-5 to TRBJ2-2; TRBD2 is perhaps the D gene, given 5 matching bases. From the germline V gene, CDR1 is LGHNT and CDR2 is FRNRAP. Trimming at the junction amounts to 8 bases on V and 1 base on J, and the germline ends lie 17 bases apart. The CDR3 holds 16 amino acids from the cysteine to the phenylalanine. Solely the CDR3 DNA is kept, with 48 bases framed from the first base.